Listed here is a single T cell receptor beta chain. What it recognizes is unknown. The V gene lost 3 bases and the J gene lost 1 base, with 12 bases spanning the gap. The CDR3 is made up of 15 amino acids. Germline V gene data show CDR1 as LGHDT and CDR2 as YNNKEL (reference sequence). Assay: immunoSEQ multiplex PCR; the TCRdb copy retains only in-frame clones and omits some. The table lists over 85,000 clones, around three quarters of them singletons. This entry comes from a study of Ad26.COV2.S vaccination and SARS-CoV-2 variants. General study points: Vaccine recipients posted higher spike-specific TCR breadth than their placebo counterparts. Spike-specific CD8+ and CD4+ T cell responses reportedly showed substantial breadth after vaccination.

V and J are TRBV3-1 (or the pseudogene TRBV3-2) and TRBJ1-1; a weak D match, TRBD1 (6 bases). The source material was peripheral blood, sampled after recovery from COVID-19. The sequence came from a human donor who had recovered from COVID-19. CDR3 in DNA: TGTGCCAGCAGCCAGGCCGGGACACCGAACACTGAAGCTTTCTTT. Translation gives CASSQAGTPNTEAFF.